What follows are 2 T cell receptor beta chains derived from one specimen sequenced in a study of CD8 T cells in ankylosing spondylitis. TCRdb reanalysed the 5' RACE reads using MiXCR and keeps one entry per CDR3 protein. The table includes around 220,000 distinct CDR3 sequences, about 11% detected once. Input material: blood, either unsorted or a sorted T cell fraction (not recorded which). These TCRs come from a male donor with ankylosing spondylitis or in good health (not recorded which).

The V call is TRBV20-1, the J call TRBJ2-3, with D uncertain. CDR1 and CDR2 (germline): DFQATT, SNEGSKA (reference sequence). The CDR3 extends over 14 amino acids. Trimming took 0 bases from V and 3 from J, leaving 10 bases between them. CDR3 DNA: TGCAGTGCTAGAGACCCCGGACCAACAGATACGCAGTATTTT. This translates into CSARDPGPTDTQYF.

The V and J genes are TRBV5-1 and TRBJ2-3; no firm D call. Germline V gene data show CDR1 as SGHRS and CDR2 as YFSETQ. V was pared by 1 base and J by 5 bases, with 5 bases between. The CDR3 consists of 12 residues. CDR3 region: CASSLSIDTQYF. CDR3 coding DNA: TGCGCCAGCAGCTTGTCTATAGATACGCAGTATTTT.